This TCR beta chain is drawn from a study of blood T cells in healthy people across ages. Sample-barcoded 5' priming and a J-beta primer mix drove a second PCR of about 7 to 12 cycles. A single record per CDR3 protein comes from TCRdb applying MiXCR to the 5' RACE reads. This sample has 600,000 or so distinct CDR3 sequences, with roughly 31% found just once. The CDR3 runs to 13 residues. The ends were cut back, 7 bases at V and 6 bases at J, with 13 bases in the middle. Germline-derived CDR1 and CDR2 are ENHRY and SYGVKD. General study findings and limits: Diversity estimates drawn from one million T cells were deemed underestimates.

This clonotype was found many times. Antigen unknown. Per-sample PBMC isolation yielded at least 6 million cells. The genes are TRBV10-3 and TRBJ2-1, with a possible D match to TRBD2 (6 bases). Material: blood. The source is a woman at least 80 years old in good health. The CDR3 reads CAINPGTFNEQFF. The CDR3, as DNA: TGTGCCATCAACCCCGGGACTTTCAATGAGCAGTTCTTC.